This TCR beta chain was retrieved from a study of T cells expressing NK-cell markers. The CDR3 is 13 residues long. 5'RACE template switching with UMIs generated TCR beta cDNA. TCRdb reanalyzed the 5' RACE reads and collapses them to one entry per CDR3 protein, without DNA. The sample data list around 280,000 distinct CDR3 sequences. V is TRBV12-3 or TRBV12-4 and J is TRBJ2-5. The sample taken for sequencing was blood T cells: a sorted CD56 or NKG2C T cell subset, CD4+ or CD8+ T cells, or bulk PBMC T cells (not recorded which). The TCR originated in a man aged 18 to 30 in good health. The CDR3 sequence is CASSSLRQETQYF.